One T cell receptor beta chain is described in this entry. Its antigen is currently unknown. The identical CDR3 is also encoded by other nucleotide sequences in the sample. The sequenced template was cDNA made from the entire isolated RNA. Naive, central memory and regulatory T cell samples produced a mean of approximately 4 million reads. Sequencing used immunoSEQ multiplex PCR; TCRdb keeps in-frame clones, though not all of them. The table lists around 160,000 clones, about 8.1% of them singletons. The data are from a study of beta chain features in type 1 diabetes. The overall study: Patients were similar to healthy donors in age and gender (as well as in cell yields). Study results and limitations: Fewer insertions but more deletions were seen at VDJ junctions in type 1 diabetes patients. Type 1 diabetes patients had TCRB CDR3s that were shorter (moderately but significantly so) in all four CD4+ subsets.

Naive, central memory, regulatory and stem cell-like memory cells within the CD4+ compartment were sorted using CD45RO/CCR7/CD25/CD127/CD95/CD27. The sequenced sample was central memory CD4+ T cells from blood. The clonotype comes from a woman aged 18-29 years with type 1 diabetes.

CDR3 sequence reads: CASSPDYLSTDTQYF. The CDR3 DNA sequence: TGTGCCAGCTCCCCGGACTATCTAAGCACAGATACGCAGTATTTT. This sequence joins TRBV18 and TRBJ2-3; D might be TRBD2 (6 bases). This CDR3 region has 15 residues. Germline V lookup: CDR1 KGHSH, CDR2 LQKENI. Between the trimmed V and J ends, which lost 6 bases and 0 bases, there was a span of 13 bases.